This TCR beta chain was captured in a study of blood T cells in healthy people across ages. A sample-barcoded 5' primer and a J-beta primer mix were used in a second PCR of about 7 to 12 cycles. Every cDNA was tagged by a template-switch adaptor with 12 random nucleotides. Researchers report that each sample yielded at least 2.5 million CDR3-containing paired-end reads. TCRdb re-called the 5' RACE reads with MiXCR, one entry per CDR3 protein. The sample holds roughly 1.6 million distinct CDR3 sequences; 30% to 35% are singletons and the top ten take around 11%. The sample holds a few counts of this clonotype. Its cognate antigen is unknown. The people who gave samples were healthy Caucasians from Russia, aged roughly 6 to 90. V was clipped by 6 bases and J by 0 bases, with 13 bases between them. Germline V gene sequence: CDR1 MDHEN, CDR2 SYDVKM. The CDR3 sequence is 15 residues long. General study points: Significant beta diversity loss was already apparent by age about 42, declining roughly linearly.

Material: blood. V and J are TRBV28 and TRBJ2-3, with D perhaps TRBD2 (5 bases). This receptor was identified in a woman younger than 45 in good health. The CDR3: CASRGSTTSTDTQYF. The CDR3 DNA reads as TGTGCCAGCAGGGGGAGCACCACTAGCACAGATACGCAGTATTTT.